One and the same sample provided the 26 T cell receptor beta chains below, sequenced in a study of technical replicates of blood from a handful of donors. TCRdb's copy holds only in-frame clones and misses some; the assay was immunoSEQ multiplex PCR. This sample yields about 76,000 clones, of which roughly 90% are seen a single time; just under 0.25% belongs to the top ten. Sequences were obtained from T cells isolated from PBMCs. The source of these receptors is a human donor in good health.

The V gene is TRBV10-1, the J gene TRBJ2-2; 12 bases map to TRBD2. CDR1 and CDR2 from the germline V gene are WNHNN and SYGVQD (reference sequence). V shed 11 bases, J shed 2 bases, and the junction held 12 bases outside the gene matches. The CDR3 has 17 residues. Written as DNA, the CDR3 is TGCGCCGGACGAACCACTAGCGGGGGGACTAACACCGGGGAGCTGTTTTTT. It codes for CAGRTTSGGTNTGELFF.

The CDR3 loop is CASGSTGYNEQFF. For the CDR3, the DNA is TGTGCTAGTGGTTCAACAGGATACAATGAGCAGTTCTTC. The chain combines TRBV12-5 with TRBJ2-1, with a possible D match to TRBD1 (5 bases). V was shortened by 4 bases and J by 4 bases, with 8 bases between the two germline ends. The V gene's germline CDR1 is LGHNT and CDR2 FRNRAP. CDR3 size: 13 residues.

A single count supports this clone. The chain uses TRBV10-1 and TRBJ2-2, with TRBD2 matching 7 bases. Germline trimming cut 0 bases from V and 5 bases from J; bases unmatched to any gene: 6. The CDR3 extends over 16 amino acids. Germline V gene data show CDR1 as WNHNN and CDR2 as SYGVQD (reference sequence). The CDR3 DNA follows: TGCGCCAGCAGTGAGTCACGGCTAGCGGTAACCGGGGAGCTGTTTTTT. Translating it yields CASSESRLAVTGELFF.

This clone appeared once. This chain uses TRBV5-1 with TRBJ2-4, with D tentatively TRBD1 (7 bases). V was cut by 0 bases and J by 7 bases, with 14 bases left in between. Looked up from germline, CDR1 is SGHRS and CDR2 is YFSETQ. This CDR3 is 15 amino acids long. CDR3 nucleotide sequence: TGCGCCAGCAGCTTGGGCCCCAGGGGGGAGAACATTCAGTACTTC. It translates to CASSLGPRGENIQYF. Full variable domain (missing parts from reference TRBV5-1 and TRBJ2-4): KAGVTQTPRYLIKTRGQQVTLSCSPISGHRSVSWYQQTPGQGLQFLFEYFSETQRNKGNFPGRFSGRQFSNSRSEMNVSTLELGDSALYLCASSLGPRGENIQYFGAGTRLSVL.

The genes are TRBV5-1 and TRBJ2-4; tentative D call: TRBD1 (6 bases). V lost 4 bases to trimming and J lost 0 bases, with 14 bases between them. Germline V gives CDR1 SGHRS, CDR2 YFSETQ. The CDR3 spans 16 residues. Written as DNA, the CDR3 is TGCGCCAGCAGCCCTGAGACAGGCATAGCCAAAAACATTCAGTACTTC. It encodes CASSPETGIAKNIQYF.

CDR3 DNA sequence: TGTGCCAGCAGCCTTCGGGGGAGCAATCAGCCCCAGCATTTT. Residues: CASSLRGSNQPQHF. V is TRBV11-2 and J is TRBJ1-5; TRBD1 is a possible D gene (5 bases). Per the germline V gene, CDR1 is SGHAT and CDR2 is FQNNGV. The CDR3 contains 14 residues. V was shortened by 5 bases and J by 1 base, with 9 bases between the two germline ends.

This rearrangement joins TRBV28 to TRBJ1-2, with 8 positions matching TRBD1. V shed 5 bases, J shed 3 bases, and the junction held 14 bases outside the gene matches. Germline lookup yields CDR1 MDHEN and CDR2 SYDVKM. The CDR3 has 17 amino acids. The CDR3 reads CASSIQGGRKTHYGYTF. The CDR3 DNA reads TGTGCCAGCAGTATACAGGGGGGAAGGAAAACCCACTATGGCTACACCTTC.

V gene TRBV10-3 combines with J gene TRBJ1-2; D unclear. The CDR3 loop spans 13 amino acids. Germline V CDR1 and CDR2: ENHRY, SYGVKD. V lost 4 bases to trimming and J lost 3 bases, with 9 bases between them. The CDR3 region is CAISGGQDYGYTF. The CDR3 region has the DNA TGTGCCATCAGTGGCGGGCAGGACTATGGCTACACCTTC.

The DNA for the CDR3 is TGCGCCAGCAGCTTGAGGTGGACTAGCGGGGGTGACAGCTCCTACAATGAGCAGTTCTTC. This translates into CASSLRWTSGGDSSYNEQFF. The V gene is TRBV5-1, the J gene TRBJ2-1; 13 bases map to TRBD2. The CDR3 loop spans 20 amino acids. Germline CDR1 and CDR2: SGHRS and YFSETQ. The J segment lost 0 bases and the V segment lost 1 base, leaving 10 bases of the junction unmatched. Full variable domain (missing parts from reference TRBV5-1 and TRBJ2-1): KAGVTQTPRYLIKTRGQQVTLSCSPISGHRSVSWYQQTPGQGLQFLFEYFSETQRNKGNFPGRFSGRQFSNSRSEMNVSTLELGDSALYLCASSLRWTSGGDSSYNEQFFGPGTRLTVL.

This chain joins TRBV5-5 and TRBJ2-4; 11 bases line up with TRBD2. The CDR3 runs 18 residues. J gave up 0 bases and V 0 bases, and 5 bases lay outside the gene matches. Germline assignment: CDR1 SGHKS and CDR2 YYEKEE (reference sequence). CDR3 DNA sequence: TGTGCCAGCAGCTTGGGGGTAGCGGGAGGGCTAGCCAAAAACATTCAGTACTTC. This sequence encodes CASSLGVAGGLAKNIQYF.

The chain combines TRBV6-1 with TRBJ2-7; D remains ambiguous. The CDR3 covers 12 residues. Trimming stripped 3 bases from V and 8 bases from J, with 11 bases between. CDR1 MNHNS and CDR2 SASEGT come from the germline V gene. CDR3 loop: CASSDFKLQQYF. CDR3 in DNA: TGTGCCAGCAGTGACTTTAAGCTTCAGCAGTACTTC.

The chain combines TRBV28 with TRBJ2-2, with D tentatively TRBD2 (6 bases). The CDR3 spans 17 residues. From germline, CDR1 is MDHEN and CDR2 SYDVKM. Trimming stripped 5 bases from V and 2 bases from J, with 18 bases between. The CDR3 region has the DNA TGTGCCAGCAGTCTTGAGAGGTGGGGGGAAAACACCGGGGAGCTGTTTTTT. It yields the protein CASSLERWGENTGELFF.

The chain couples TRBV15 to TRBJ2-1; no definite D call. Trimming removed 1 base at V and 4 bases at J, with 8 bases between. CDR1 and CDR2 from the germline V gene are LNHNV and YYDKDF (reference sequence). The CDR3 has 14 amino acids. The CDR3 protein is CATSRVWQYNEQFF. CDR3 in DNA: TGTGCCACCAGCAGAGTTTGGCAGTACAATGAGCAGTTCTTC.

V is TRBV28 and J is TRBJ2-1, with 7 bases matching TRBD2. Trimming took 5 bases from V and 0 from J; bases not matched to a gene: 25. The germline V gene has CDR1 MDHEN and CDR2 SYDVKM. The CDR3 length is 22 residues. In DNA, the CDR3 is TGTGCCAGCAGTCAAACTCGAACTCTAGCGGTTTTAATCCTAAGCTCCTACAATGAGCAGTTCTTC. Amino acids: CASSQTRTLAVLILSSYNEQFF. Drawing the rest from reference TRBV28 and TRBJ2-1, the complete variable domain is DVKVTQSSRYLVKRTGEKVFLECVQDMDHENMFWYRQDPGLGLRLIYFSYDVKMKEKGDIPEGYSVSREKKERFSLILESASTNQTSMYLCASSQTRTLAVLILSSYNEQFFGPGTRLTVL.

The rearrangement joins TRBV21-1 to TRBJ2-7; the D call of TRBD2 is as the table states it, not checked on the DNA. TRBV21-1 is described as a pseudogene. This CDR3 spans 16 amino acids. The DNA of the CDR3 is TGTGCCAGCAGCAAAGTAGCTGTCGGGTACTCCTACGAGCAGTACTTC. Its translation is CASSKVAVGYSYEQYF.

The V call is TRBV9, the J call TRBJ1-1; D unclear. With 4 bases removed from V and 1 base from J, the gap between germline ends came to 8 bases. This CDR3 region has 13 residues. Per germline, CDR1 SGDLS and CDR2 YYNGEE. CDR3 nucleotide sequence: TGTGCCAGCAGCAGAGGAGGGAACACTGAAGCTTTCTTT. Protein: CASSRGGNTEAFF.

J is TRBJ2-2 and V is TRBV28; 8 positions agree with TRBD2. Germline CDR1 reads MDHEN; CDR2 reads SYDVKM. V dropped 4 bases and J dropped 0; count of bases not matched to a gene: 10. This CDR3 contains 18 residues. The CDR3 spells CASSSDRYSGTNTGELFF. The CDR3 bases are TGTGCCAGCAGTTCCGATCGCTATAGCGGGACGAACACCGGGGAGCTGTTTTTT. The full variable domain, its missing parts supplied by reference TRBV28 and TRBJ2-2, is DVKVTQSSRYLVKRTGEKVFLECVQDMDHENMFWYRQDPGLGLRLIYFSYDVKMKEKGDIPEGYSVSREKKERFSLILESASTNQTSMYLCASSSDRYSGTNTGELFFGEGSRLTVL.

This clone was seen only a few times. The chain employs TRBV11-2 and TRBJ1-1; possible D gene TRBD1, 5 bases. V was shortened by 2 bases and J by 5 bases, with 12 bases between the two germline ends. The CDR3 contains 14 residues. The germline CDR1 and CDR2 sequences are SGHAT and FQNNGV. The CDR3: CASSLSQGGTEAFF. CDR3 in DNA: TGTGCCAGCAGCTTATCCCAGGGTGGGACTGAAGCTTTCTTT.

This sequence joins TRBV27 and TRBJ2-7; perhaps TRBD1 as D (6 bases). Germline V gene data show CDR1 as MNHEY and CDR2 as SMNVEV (reference sequence). The CDR3 has 15 residues. V was cut by 1 base and J by 6 bases, with 16 bases left in between. As DNA, the CDR3 is TGTGCCAGCAGTTTATTGGCAGGGGAGTCTACCGAGCAGTACTTC. Its protein product is CASSLLAGESTEQYF.

The gene calls are TRBV5-1 and TRBJ2-7; 7 bases are shared with TRBD1. This CDR3 comprises 15 residues. V lost 4 bases and J lost 2; bases outside the gene matches: 9. Germline V gene data show CDR1 as SGHRS and CDR2 as YFSETQ. This chain's CDR3 is CASSAPDRNPYEQYF. Written as DNA, the CDR3 is TGCGCCAGCAGCGCGCCGGACAGGAATCCCTACGAGCAGTACTTC.

The table lists this clone with many counts. V and J are TRBV4-1 and TRBJ1-5, with TRBD1 as a possible D gene (5 bases). The CDR3 length is 16 residues. V dropped 2 bases and J dropped 2 bases, with 13 bases sitting between them. The germline V gene has CDR1 MGHRA and CDR2 YSYEKL. CDR3 amino acids: CASSQPQVRGNQPQHF. Written as DNA, the CDR3 is TGCGCCAGCAGCCAACCACAGGTTCGGGGCAATCAGCCCCAGCATTTT.

The genes are TRBV19 and TRBJ2-7; tentative D call: TRBD1 (6 bases). The germline V gene encodes CDR1 LNHDA and CDR2 SQIVND (reference sequence). V lost 4 bases and J lost 0, with 7 bases in between. The CDR3 is 13 amino acids. In DNA form, the CDR3 reads TGTGCCAGTAGTACAGGGGACTCCTACGAGCAGTACTTC. Amino acids: CASSTGDSYEQYF.

The chain uses TRBV7-6 and TRBJ2-3; the D is unclear. The CDR3 sequence is 12 residues long. Trimming stripped 2 bases from V and 4 bases from J, with 4 bases between. CDR1 is SGHVS and CDR2 is FNYEAQ in the germline V gene. DNA of the CDR3: TGTGCCAGCAGCTTAACTTCAGATACGCAGTATTTT. As protein: CASSLTSDTQYF.

This chain connects TRBV5-1 to TRBJ1-1; 7 nucleotides align to TRBD1. The V and J ends lost 0 bases and 3 bases, in that order; junction bases with no gene match: 11. The germline CDR1 and CDR2 sequences are SGHRS and YFSETQ. The CDR3 has 17 residues. CDR3 in amino acids: CASSLGGGGSGYTEAFF. The CDR3 DNA is TGCGCCAGCAGCTTGGGAGGGGGCGGCTCCGGCTACACTGAAGCTTTCTTT.

V and J are TRBV10-1 and TRBJ2-4; 7 nucleotides align to TRBD1. V dropped 0 bases and J dropped 3; count of bases not matched to a gene: 8. The CDR3 extends over 17 amino acids. Per the germline V gene, CDR1 is WNHNN and CDR2 is SYGVQD (reference sequence). CDR3 sequence reads: CASSESTGLEGKNIQYF. The CDR3 coding sequence is TGCGCCAGCAGTGAGTCGACAGGGCTCGAGGGCAAAAACATTCAGTACTTC.

This rearrangement joins TRBV18 to TRBJ2-7; 11 nucleotides match TRBD2. The CDR3 totals 17 residues. The V gene end was trimmed by 2 bases and the J gene end by 3 bases; junction bases not matched to a gene: 9. Germline V CDR1 and CDR2: KGHSH, LQKENI. For the CDR3, the DNA is TGTGCCAGCTCACCAGTCTCTAGCGGGGGGACCCGCTACGAGCAGTACTTC. Translation: CASSPVSSGGTRYEQYF.